This T cell receptor (beta chain) was captured by sequencing in a study of early T cells in non-severe SARS-CoV-2 infection. This clonotype was detected ten times or more. There are 17 residues in the CDR3. V shed 5 bases and J 4 bases; nucleotides not matched to a gene: 13. Germline CDR1 MGHRA, CDR2 YSYEKL. Unique molecular identifier tags were affixed to discrete cDNA molecules. MiXCR, applied by TCRdb to the 5' RACE reads, yields one record per CDR3 protein. The sample lists about 77,000 distinct CDR3 sequences; approximately 5% were seen once. The sample consisted of whole blood, taken at baseline. The chain employs TRBV4-1 and TRBJ1-5; 8 nucleotides line up with TRBD1. The source is an adult who was a healthcare worker with PCR-confirmed SARS-CoV-2 infection or an uninfected control (not recorded which). DNA of the CDR3: TGCGCCAGCAGCTTTAAACCGACAGGGGAGAAGAATCAGCCCCAGCATTTT. It encodes CASSFKPTGEKNQPQHF.